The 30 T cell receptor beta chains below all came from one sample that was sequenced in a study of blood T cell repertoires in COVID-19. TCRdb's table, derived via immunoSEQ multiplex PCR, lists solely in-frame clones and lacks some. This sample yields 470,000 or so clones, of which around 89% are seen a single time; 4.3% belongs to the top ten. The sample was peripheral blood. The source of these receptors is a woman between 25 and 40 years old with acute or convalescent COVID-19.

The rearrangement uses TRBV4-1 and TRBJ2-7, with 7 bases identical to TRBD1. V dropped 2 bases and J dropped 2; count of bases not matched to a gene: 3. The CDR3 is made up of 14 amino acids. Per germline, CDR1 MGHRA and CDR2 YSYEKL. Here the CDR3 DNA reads TGCGCCAGCAGCCAACCCGGACAGGCCTACGAGCAGTACTTC. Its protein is CASSQPGQAYEQYF.

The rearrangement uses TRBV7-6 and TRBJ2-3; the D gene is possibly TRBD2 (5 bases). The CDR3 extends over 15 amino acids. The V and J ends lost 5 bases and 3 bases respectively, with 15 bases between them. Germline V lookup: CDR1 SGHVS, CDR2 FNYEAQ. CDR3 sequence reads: CASSAEAGRTDTQYF. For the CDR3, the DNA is TGTGCCAGCAGCGCCGAGGCGGGTCGGACAGATACGCAGTATTTT.

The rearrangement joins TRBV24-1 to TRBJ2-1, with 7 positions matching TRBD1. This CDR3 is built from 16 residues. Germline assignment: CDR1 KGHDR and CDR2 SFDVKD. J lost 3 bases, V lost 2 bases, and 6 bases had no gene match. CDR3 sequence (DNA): TGTGCCACCAGTGATTCAGGGGGTTTCGGCTACAATGAGCAGTTCTTC. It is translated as CATSDSGGFGYNEQFF.

The CDR3 DNA reads TGTGCCACCAGCAGAGGGACGGAGGGCGGGGAAAAACTGTTTTTT. This sequence encodes CATSRGTEGGEKLFF. The V call is TRBV15, the J call TRBJ1-4; unclear D gene. This CDR3 spans 15 amino acids. V was cut by 1 base and J by 8 bases, with 14 bases left in between. The germline V gene encodes CDR1 LNHNV and CDR2 YYDKDF (reference sequence).

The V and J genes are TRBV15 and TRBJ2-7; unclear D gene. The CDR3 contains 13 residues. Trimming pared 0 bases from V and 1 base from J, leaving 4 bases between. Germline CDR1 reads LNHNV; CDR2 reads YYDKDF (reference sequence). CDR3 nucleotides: TGTGCCACCAGCAGAGATAATTCCTACGAGCAGTACTTC. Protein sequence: CATSRDNSYEQYF.

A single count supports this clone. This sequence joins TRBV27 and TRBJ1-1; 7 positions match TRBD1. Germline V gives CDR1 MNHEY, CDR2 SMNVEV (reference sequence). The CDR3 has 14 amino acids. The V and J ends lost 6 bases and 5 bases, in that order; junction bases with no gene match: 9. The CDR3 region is CASSSTGDMTEAFF. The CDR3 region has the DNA TGTGCCAGCAGCTCTACAGGGGATATGACTGAAGCTTTCTTT.

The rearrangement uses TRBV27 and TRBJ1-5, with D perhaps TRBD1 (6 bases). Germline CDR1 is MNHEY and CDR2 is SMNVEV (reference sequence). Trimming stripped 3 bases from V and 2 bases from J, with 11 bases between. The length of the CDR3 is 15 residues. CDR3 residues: CASSFTQGGNQPQHF. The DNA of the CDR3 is TGTGCCAGCAGTTTCACACAGGGAGGCAATCAGCCCCAGCATTTT.

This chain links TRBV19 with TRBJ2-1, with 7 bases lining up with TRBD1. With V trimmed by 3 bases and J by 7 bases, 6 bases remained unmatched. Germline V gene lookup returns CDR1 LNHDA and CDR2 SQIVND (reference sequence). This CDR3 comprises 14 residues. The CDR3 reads CASSIDRVRNEQFF. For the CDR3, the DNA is TGTGCCAGTAGTATCGACAGGGTGAGGAATGAGCAGTTCTTC.

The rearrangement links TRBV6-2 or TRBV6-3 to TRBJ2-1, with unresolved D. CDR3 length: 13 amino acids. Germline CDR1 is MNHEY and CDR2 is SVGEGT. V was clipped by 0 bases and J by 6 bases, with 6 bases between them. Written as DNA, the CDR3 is TGTGCCAGCAGTTACTCATTCGGCAATGAGCAGTTCTTC. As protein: CASSYSFGNEQFF.

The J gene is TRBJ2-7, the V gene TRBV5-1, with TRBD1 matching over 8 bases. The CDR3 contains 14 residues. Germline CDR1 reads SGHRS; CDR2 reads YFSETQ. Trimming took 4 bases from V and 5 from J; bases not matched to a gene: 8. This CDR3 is CASSPGTGFDEQYF. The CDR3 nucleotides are TGCGCCAGCAGCCCCGGGACAGGATTCGACGAGCAGTACTTC.

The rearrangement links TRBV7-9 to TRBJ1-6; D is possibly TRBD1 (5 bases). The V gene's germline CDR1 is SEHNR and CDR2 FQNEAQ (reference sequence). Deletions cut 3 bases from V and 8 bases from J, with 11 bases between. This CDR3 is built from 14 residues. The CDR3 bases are TGTGCCAGCAGCTTCGTGACAGTAGATTCACCCCTCCACTTT. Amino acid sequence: CASSFVTVDSPLHF.

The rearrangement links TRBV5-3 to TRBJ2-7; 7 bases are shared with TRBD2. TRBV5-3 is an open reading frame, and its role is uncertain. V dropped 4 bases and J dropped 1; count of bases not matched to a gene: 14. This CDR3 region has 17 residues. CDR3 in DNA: TGTGCCAGAAGCCCGGCATTCTGGCGGGGGAATTCCTACGAGCAGTACTTC. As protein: CARSPAFWRGNSYEQYF.

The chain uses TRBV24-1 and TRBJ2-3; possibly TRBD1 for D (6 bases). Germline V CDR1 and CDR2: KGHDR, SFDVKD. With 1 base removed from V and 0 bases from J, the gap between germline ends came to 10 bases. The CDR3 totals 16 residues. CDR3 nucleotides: TGTGCCACCAGTGATTTTGCGAGGGGGAGCACAGATACGCAGTATTTT. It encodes CATSDFARGSTDTQYF.

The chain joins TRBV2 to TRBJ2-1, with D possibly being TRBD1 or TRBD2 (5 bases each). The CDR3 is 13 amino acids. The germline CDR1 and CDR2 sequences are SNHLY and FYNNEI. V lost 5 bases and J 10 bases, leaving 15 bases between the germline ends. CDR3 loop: CASSQEGFKEQFF. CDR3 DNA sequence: TGTGCCAGCAGTCAAGAGGGGTTTAAAGAGCAGTTCTTC. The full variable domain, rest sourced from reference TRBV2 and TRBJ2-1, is EPEVTQTPSHQVTQMGQEVILRCVPISNHLYFYWYRQILGQKVEFLVSFYNNEISEKSEIFDDQFSVERPDGSNFTLKIRSTKLEDSAMYFCASSQEGFKEQFFGPGTRLTVL.

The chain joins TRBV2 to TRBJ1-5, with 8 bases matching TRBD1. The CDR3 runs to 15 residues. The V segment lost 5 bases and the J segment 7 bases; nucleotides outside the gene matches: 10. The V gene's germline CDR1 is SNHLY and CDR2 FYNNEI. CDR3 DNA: TGTGCCAGCAGTTCTGGACAGGGCGGTACACAGCCCCAGCATTTT. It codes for CASSSGQGGTQPQHF. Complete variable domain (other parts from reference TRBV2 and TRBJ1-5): EPEVTQTPSHQVTQMGQEVILRCVPISNHLYFYWYRQILGQKVEFLVSFYNNEISEKSEIFDDQFSVERPDGSNFTLKIRSTKLEDSAMYFCASSSGQGGTQPQHFGDGTRLSIL.

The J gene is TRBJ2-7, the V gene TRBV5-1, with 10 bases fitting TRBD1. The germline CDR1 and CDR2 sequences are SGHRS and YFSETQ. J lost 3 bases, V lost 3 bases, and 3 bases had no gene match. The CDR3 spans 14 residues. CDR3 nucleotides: TGCGCCAGCAGCTGGACAGGGGGAGTCTACGAGCAGTACTTC. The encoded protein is CASSWTGGVYEQYF.

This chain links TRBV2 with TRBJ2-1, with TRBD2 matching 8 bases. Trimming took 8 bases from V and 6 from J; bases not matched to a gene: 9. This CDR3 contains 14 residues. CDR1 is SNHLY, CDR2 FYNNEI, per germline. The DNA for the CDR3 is TGTGCCAGCGGCTTAGCGGGGAAGGGCAATGAGCAGTTCTTC. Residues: CASGLAGKGNEQFF. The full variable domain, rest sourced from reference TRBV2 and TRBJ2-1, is EPEVTQTPSHQVTQMGQEVILRCVPISNHLYFYWYRQILGQKVEFLVSFYNNEISEKSEIFDDQFSVERPDGSNFTLKIRSTKLEDSAMYFCASGLAGKGNEQFFGPGTRLTVL.

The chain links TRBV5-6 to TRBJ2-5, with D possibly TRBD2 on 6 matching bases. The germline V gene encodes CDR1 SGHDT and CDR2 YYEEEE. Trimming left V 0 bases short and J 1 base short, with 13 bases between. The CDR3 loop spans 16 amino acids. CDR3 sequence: CASSLGAGSSQETQYF. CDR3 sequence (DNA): TGTGCCAGCAGCTTGGGGGCGGGAAGCAGCCAAGAGACCCAGTACTTC. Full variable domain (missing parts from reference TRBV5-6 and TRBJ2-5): DAGVTQSPTHLIKTRGQQVTLRCSPKSGHDTVSWYQQALGQGPQFIFQYYEEEERQRGNFPDRFSGHQFPNYSSELNVNALLLGDSALYLCASSLGAGSSQETQYFGPGTRLLVL.

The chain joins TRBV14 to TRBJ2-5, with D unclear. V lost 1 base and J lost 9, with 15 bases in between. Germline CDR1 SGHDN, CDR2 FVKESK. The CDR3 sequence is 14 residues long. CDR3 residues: CASSQVNEREPQYF. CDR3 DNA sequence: TGTGCCAGCAGCCAAGTGAACGAACGCGAGCCCCAGTACTTC.

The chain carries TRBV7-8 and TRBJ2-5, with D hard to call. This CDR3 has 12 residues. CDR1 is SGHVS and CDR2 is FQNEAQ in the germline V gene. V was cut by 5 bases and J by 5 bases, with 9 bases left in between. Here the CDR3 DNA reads TGTGCCAGCAGCGAGGTTGGCGAGACCCAGTACTTC. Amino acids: CASSEVGETQYF.

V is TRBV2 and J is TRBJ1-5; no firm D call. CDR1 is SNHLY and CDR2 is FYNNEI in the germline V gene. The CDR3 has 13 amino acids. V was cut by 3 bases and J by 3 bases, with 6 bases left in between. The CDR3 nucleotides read TGTGCCAGCAGTGACTGGCTCAATCAGCCCCAGCATTTT. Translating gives CASSDWLNQPQHF. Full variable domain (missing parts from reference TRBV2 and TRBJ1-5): EPEVTQTPSHQVTQMGQEVILRCVPISNHLYFYWYRQILGQKVEFLVSFYNNEISEKSEIFDDQFSVERPDGSNFTLKIRSTKLEDSAMYFCASSDWLNQPQHFGDGTRLSIL.

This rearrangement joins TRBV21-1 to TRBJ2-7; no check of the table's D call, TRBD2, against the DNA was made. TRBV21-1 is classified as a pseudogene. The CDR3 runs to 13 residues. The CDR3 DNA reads TGTGCCAGCAGCCCCCGGGGAGCAGCGGAGCAGTACTTC. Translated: CASSPRGAAEQYF.

CDR3 nucleotides: TGTGCCAGCAGGACAGGGGGCGGGAACACTGAAGCTTTCTTT. As protein: CASRTGGGNTEAFF. The chain recombines TRBV6-5 with TRBJ1-1; 10 bases align to TRBD1. Germline trimming cut 6 bases from V and 1 base from J; bases unmatched to any gene: 2. The germline CDR1 and CDR2 sequences are MNHEY and SVGAGI. This CDR3 comprises 14 residues.

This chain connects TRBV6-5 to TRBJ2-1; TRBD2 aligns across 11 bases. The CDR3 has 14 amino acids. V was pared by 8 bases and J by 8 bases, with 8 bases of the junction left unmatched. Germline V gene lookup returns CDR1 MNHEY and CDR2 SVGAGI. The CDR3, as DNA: TGTGCCAGCCAACGGGTAGCGGGGGGGTATGAGCAGTTCTTC. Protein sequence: CASQRVAGGYEQFF.

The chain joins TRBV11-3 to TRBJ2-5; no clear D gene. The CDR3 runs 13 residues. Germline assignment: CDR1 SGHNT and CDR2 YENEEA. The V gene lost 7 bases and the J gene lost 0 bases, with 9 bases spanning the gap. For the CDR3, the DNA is TGTGCCAGCAAACCTAGGAACCAAGAGACCCAGTACTTC. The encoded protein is CASKPRNQETQYF.

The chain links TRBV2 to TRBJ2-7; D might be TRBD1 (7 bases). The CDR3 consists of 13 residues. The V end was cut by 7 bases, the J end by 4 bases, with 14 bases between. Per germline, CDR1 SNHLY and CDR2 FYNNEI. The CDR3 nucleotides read TGTGCCAGCATGGAGGGGGCTCTGTACGAGCAGTACTTC. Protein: CASMEGALYEQYF.

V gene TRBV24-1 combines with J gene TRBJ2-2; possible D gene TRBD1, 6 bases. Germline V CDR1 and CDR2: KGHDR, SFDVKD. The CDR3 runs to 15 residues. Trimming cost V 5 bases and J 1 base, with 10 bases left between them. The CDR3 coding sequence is TGTGCCACCAGTGGCAGGGGTGAGAACACCGGGGAGCTGTTTTTT. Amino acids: CATSGRGENTGELFF.

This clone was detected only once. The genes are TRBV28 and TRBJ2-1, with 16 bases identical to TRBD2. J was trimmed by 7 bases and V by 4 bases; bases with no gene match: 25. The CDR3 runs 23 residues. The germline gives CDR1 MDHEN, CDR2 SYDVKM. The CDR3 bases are TGTGCCAGCAGTTACCCGGGACAAGCCGGGACTAGCGGGGGGGCCGGCGTCTGGAATGAGCAGTTCTTC. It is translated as CASSYPGQAGTSGGAGVWNEQFF.

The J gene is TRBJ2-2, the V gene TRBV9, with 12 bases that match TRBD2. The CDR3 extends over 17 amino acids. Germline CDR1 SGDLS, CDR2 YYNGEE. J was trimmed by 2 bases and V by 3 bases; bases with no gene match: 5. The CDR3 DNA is TGTGCCAGCAGCGAACTAGCGGGGGGCCCCAACACCGGGGAGCTGTTTTTT. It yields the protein CASSELAGGPNTGELFF.

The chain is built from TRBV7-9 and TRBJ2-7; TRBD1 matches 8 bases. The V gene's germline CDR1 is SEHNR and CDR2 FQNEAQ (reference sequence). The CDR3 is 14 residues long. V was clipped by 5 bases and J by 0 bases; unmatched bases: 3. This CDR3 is CASSRDRSSYEQYF. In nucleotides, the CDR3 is TGTGCCAGCAGCCGGGACAGGAGCTCCTACGAGCAGTACTTC.